Here is one T cell receptor (beta chain) with its context. The CDR3 consists of 15 residues. Germline values: CDR1 MDHEN, CDR2 SYDVKM. V shed 4 bases, J shed 10 bases, and the junction held 9 bases outside the gene matches. This specimen comes from a study of cytomegalovirus exposure and HLA in healthy donors. PCR employed 60 Vbeta and 13 Jbeta primers. Repertoires were generated with immunoSEQ multiplex PCR, while TCRdb's copy carries only in-frame clones and drops some. The data contain around 130,000 clones, around 67% of them singletons. The TCR comes from a woman aged 40 to 50 in good health and CMV-seropositive. The sequenced sample was PBMCs. The chain carries TRBV28 and TRBJ1-6, with 8 bases fitting TRBD1. CDR3: CASSSGTGSTSPLHF. In DNA form, the CDR3 reads TGTGCCAGCAGTTCGGGGACAGGATCGACCTCACCCCTCCACTTT.